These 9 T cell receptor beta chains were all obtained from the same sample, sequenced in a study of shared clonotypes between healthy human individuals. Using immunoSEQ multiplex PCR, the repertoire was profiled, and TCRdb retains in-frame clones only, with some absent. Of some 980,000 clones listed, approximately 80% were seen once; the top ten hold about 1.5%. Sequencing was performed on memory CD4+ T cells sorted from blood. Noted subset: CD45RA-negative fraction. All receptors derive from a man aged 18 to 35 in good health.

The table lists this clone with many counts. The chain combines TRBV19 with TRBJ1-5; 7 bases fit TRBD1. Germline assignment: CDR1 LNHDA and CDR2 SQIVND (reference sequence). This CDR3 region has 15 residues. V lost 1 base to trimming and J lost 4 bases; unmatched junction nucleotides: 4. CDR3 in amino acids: CASSIGGRGNQPQHF. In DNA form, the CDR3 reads TGTGCCAGTAGTATAGGAGGCAGGGGGAATCAGCCCCAGCATTTT. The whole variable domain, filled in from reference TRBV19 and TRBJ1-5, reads DGGITQSPKYLFRKEGQNVTLSCEQNLNHDAMYWYRQDPGQGLRLIYYSQIVNDFQKGDIAEGYSVSREKKESFPLTVTSAQKNPTAFYLCASSIGGRGNQPQHFGDGTRLSIL.

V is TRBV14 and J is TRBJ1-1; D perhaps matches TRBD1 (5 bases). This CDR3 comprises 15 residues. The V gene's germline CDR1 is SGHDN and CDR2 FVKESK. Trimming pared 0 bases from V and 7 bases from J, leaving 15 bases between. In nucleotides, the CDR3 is TGTGCCAGCAGCCAAGATCGGTGGGGGTTGGGTGAAGCTTTCTTT. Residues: CASSQDRWGLGEAFF.

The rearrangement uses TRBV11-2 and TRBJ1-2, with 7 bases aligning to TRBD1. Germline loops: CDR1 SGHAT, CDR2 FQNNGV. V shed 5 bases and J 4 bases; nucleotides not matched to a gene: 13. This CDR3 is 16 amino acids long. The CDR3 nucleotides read TGTGCCAGCAGCCTCCGACAGGGCGGCAATTCCTATGGCTACACCTTC. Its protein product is CASSLRQGGNSYGYTF. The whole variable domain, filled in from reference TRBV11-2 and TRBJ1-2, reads EAGVAQSPRYKIIEKRQSVAFWCNPISGHATLYWYQQILGQGPKLLIQFQNNGVVDDSQLPKDRFSAERLKGVDSTLKIQPAKLEDSAVYLCASSLRQGGNSYGYTFGSGTRLTVV.

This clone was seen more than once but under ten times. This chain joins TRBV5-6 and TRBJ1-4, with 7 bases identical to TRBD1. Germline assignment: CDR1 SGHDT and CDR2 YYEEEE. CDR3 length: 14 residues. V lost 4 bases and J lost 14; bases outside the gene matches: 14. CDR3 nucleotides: TGTGCCAGCAGCCGCCGGGACAGCGGTTTTCTTCTGTTTTTT. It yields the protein CASSRRDSGFLLFF.

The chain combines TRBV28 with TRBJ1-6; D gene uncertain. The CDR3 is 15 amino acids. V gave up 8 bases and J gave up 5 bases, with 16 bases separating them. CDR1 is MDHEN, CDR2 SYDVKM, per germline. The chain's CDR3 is CASALSGSNNSPLHF. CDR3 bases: TGTGCCAGCGCCCTCTCCGGGTCTAATAATTCACCCCTCCACTTT.

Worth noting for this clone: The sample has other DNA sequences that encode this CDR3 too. CDR3 DNA: TGTGCCAGCAGCCAAGAAGGTAGCACAGATACGCAGTATTTT. Its translation: CASSQEGSTDTQYF. This chain connects TRBV4-2 to TRBJ2-3; D not certain. V was shortened by 0 bases and J by 0 bases, with 4 bases between the two germline ends. This CDR3 has 14 amino acids. The germline CDR1 and CDR2 sequences are LGHNA and YNFKEQ.

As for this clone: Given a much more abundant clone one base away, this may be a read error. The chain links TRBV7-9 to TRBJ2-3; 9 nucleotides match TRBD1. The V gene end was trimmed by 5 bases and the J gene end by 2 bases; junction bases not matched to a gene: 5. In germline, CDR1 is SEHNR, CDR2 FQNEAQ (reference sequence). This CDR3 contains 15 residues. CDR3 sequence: CASSPGTGSTDTQYF. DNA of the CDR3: TGTGCCAGCAGCCCCGGGACAGGGTCCACAGATACGCAGTATTTT. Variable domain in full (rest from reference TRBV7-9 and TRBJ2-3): DTGVSQNPRHKITKRGQNVTFRCDPISEHNRLYWYRQTLGQGPEFLTYFQNEAQLEKSRLLSDRFSAERPKGSFSTLEIQRTEQGDSAMYLCASSPGTGSTDTQYFGPGTRLTVL.

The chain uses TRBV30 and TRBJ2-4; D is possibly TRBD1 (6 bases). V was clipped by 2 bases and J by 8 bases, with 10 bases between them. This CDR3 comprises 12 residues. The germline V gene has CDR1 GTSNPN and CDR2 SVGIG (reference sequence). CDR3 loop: CAWSSKGDIQYF. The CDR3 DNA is TGTGCCTGGAGTTCCAAGGGGGACATTCAGTACTTC.

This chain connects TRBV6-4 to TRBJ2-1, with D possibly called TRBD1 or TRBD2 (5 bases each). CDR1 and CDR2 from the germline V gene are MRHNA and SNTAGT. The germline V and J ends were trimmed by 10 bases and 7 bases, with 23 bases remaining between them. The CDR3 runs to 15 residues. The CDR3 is CATRSRDANSNEQFF. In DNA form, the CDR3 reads TGTGCCACCCGGTCCCGGGACGCAAACAGTAATGAGCAGTTCTTC.